The present T cell receptor beta chain was sequenced within a study of blood T cell repertoires in COVID-19. Study-level background: The United States, Italy and Spain provided the acute and convalescent COVID-19 samples.

With regard to this clone: The same CDR3 also results from other DNA sequences found in this sample.

Trimming at V came to 3 bases and at J to 2 bases, leaving 5 bases not matched to a gene. Germline V lookup: CDR1 SGHTA, CDR2 FQGNSA. The CDR3 extends over 16 amino acids. Data came from immunoSEQ multiplex PCR; TCRdb stores just in-frame clones and leaves some out. The sample holds roughly 280,000 clones, approximately 86% seen once. The sequence was obtained from a man aged 30 to 45 with active or convalescent COVID-19. Sequencing was performed on peripheral blood. The genes are TRBV7-2 and TRBJ2-5, with TRBD2 matching 11 bases. CDR3 in DNA: TGTGCCAGCAGCTTGGGGCTAGCGGGGGGACAAGAGACCCAGTACTTC. Its protein is CASSLGLAGGQETQYF.